This TCR beta chain was recorded in a study of cytomegalovirus exposure and HLA in healthy donors. The PCR contained 60 Vbeta and 13 Jbeta primers. TCRdb's table, derived via immunoSEQ multiplex PCR, lists solely in-frame clones and lacks some. The sample yields approximately 120,000 clones, more than 60% seen once. Germline values: CDR1 MDHEN, CDR2 SYDVKM. The V gene end was trimmed by 6 bases and the J gene end by 7 bases; junction bases not matched to a gene: 6. This CDR3 spans 13 amino acids. Material: PBMCs. The receptor was derived from a man younger than 45 in good health and CMV-seronegative. V and J are TRBV28 and TRBJ1-5; 7 nucleotides line up with TRBD1. CDR3 residues: CASRTGRRQPQHF. CDR3 DNA: TGTGCCAGCAGGACAGGGAGGAGACAGCCCCAGCATTTT.